The 31 T cell receptor beta chains listed next were all sequenced from one sample in a study of T-cell reconstitution after alpha-beta-depleted transplantation in children. Unique molecular identifiers tagged the TCRbeta library. TCRdb independently ran MiXCR on the PCR reads; one entry per CDR3 protein. This sample has about 130,000 distinct CDR3 sequences, with 8.5% to 10% found just once. This sample comprised PBMCs, mostly from graft donor cells, obtained 180 days after TCRalphabeta/CD19-depleted stem cell transplant. The receptors derive from a girl less than two years old who had a stem cell transplant for combined immunodeficiency, so the T cells may come from the graft donor.

Only a few counts were recorded for this clonotype. The rearrangement uses TRBV10-3 and TRBJ2-5; 7 nucleotides line up with TRBD1. The length of the CDR3 is 16 residues. Germline trimming cut 2 bases from V and 2 bases from J; bases unmatched to any gene: 8. CDR1 is ENHRY, CDR2 SYGVKD, per germline. The CDR3 loop is CAISEGQEPVQETQYF. In nucleotides, the CDR3 is TGTGCCATCAGTGAGGGACAGGAACCCGTTCAAGAGACCCAGTACTTC.

The sample holds a few counts of this clonotype. V and J are TRBV3-1 and TRBJ2-2; TRBD2 agrees at 10 bases. V shed 2 bases and J 6 bases; nucleotides not matched to a gene: 12. Germline assignment: CDR1 LGHDT and CDR2 YNNKEL (reference sequence). CDR3 size: 18 residues. CDR3 sequence: CASSQFSGTSVSSGELFF. The CDR3 region has the DNA TGTGCCAGCAGCCAATTTTCCGGGACTAGCGTTTCTTCCGGGGAGCTGTTTTTT.

The chain links TRBV5-6 to TRBJ2-5; D ambiguous. Germline V lookup: CDR1 SGHDT, CDR2 YYEEEE. Trimming cost V 2 bases and J 5 bases, with 10 bases left between them. The length of the CDR3 is 13 residues. CDR3 coding DNA: TGTGCCAGCAGCTTTGGGGTAGTGGAGACCCAGTACTTC. Amino acids: CASSFGVVETQYF. The full variable domain, its missing parts supplied by reference TRBV5-6 and TRBJ2-5, is DAGVTQSPTHLIKTRGQQVTLRCSPKSGHDTVSWYQQALGQGPQFIFQYYEEEERQRGNFPDRFSGHQFPNYSSELNVNALLLGDSALYLCASSFGVVETQYFGPGTRLLVL.

This clonotype was detected many times. The chain is built from TRBV4-2 and TRBJ2-3; 7 bases are a match to TRBD2. The CDR3 runs 15 residues. Germline trimming cut 1 base from V and 6 bases from J; bases unmatched to any gene: 7. The V gene's germline CDR1 is LGHNA and CDR2 YNFKEQ. The CDR3 loop reads CASSQVGGGDDTQYF. Written as DNA, the CDR3 is TGTGCCAGCAGCCAAGTTGGCGGGGGAGATGATACGCAGTATTTT.

This clonotype was picked up a small number of times. The CDR3 nucleotides read TGTGCCAGCAGCTCCTTCTTTTCCTCATATCAGCCCCAGCATTTT. Protein sequence: CASSSFFSSYQPQHF. The V and J genes are TRBV7-2 and TRBJ1-5; D gene unclear. The germline V gene has CDR1 SGHTA and CDR2 FQGNSA. The CDR3 spans 15 residues. Deletions cut 4 bases from V and 5 bases from J, with 15 bases between.

The chain links TRBV7-9 to TRBJ2-1; TRBD2 aligns across 9 bases. Germline assignment: CDR1 SEHNR and CDR2 FQNEAQ (reference sequence). This CDR3 is built from 17 residues. Trimming at V came to 3 bases and at J to 6 bases, leaving 12 bases not matched to a gene. CDR3 sequence reads: CASSFSKGLAGFNEQFF. DNA for the CDR3: TGTGCCAGCAGCTTTTCTAAGGGTCTAGCGGGGTTCAATGAGCAGTTCTTC.

CDR3 sequence reads: CSVGFDGELFF. For the CDR3, the DNA is TGCAGCGTTGGGTTCGACGGGGAGCTGTTTTTT. The chain joins TRBV29-1 to TRBJ2-2; unclear D gene. The CDR3 loop spans 11 amino acids. Germline CDR1 is SQVTM and CDR2 is ANQGSEA. Trimming took off 4 bases at V and 7 bases at J, with 7 bases between the two ends.

This clonotype was counted a few times. This sequence joins TRBV5-6 and TRBJ2-5; D is unresolved. Germline V gives CDR1 SGHDT, CDR2 YYEEEE. The CDR3 runs 14 residues. V was trimmed by 1 base and J by 1 base, leaving 8 bases between them. The CDR3 is CASSLMPAQETQYF. Here the CDR3 DNA reads TGTGCCAGCAGCTTGATGCCAGCCCAAGAGACCCAGTACTTC.

This clonotype was observed a few times. The chain combines TRBV5-1 with TRBJ2-3; D not resolved. Germline V gene lookup returns CDR1 SGHRS and CDR2 YFSETQ. The CDR3 runs to 12 residues. The V end lost 3 bases, the J end lost 5 bases, and 7 bases lay between the germline ends. The CDR3 nucleotides read TGCGCCAGCAGCTCCCCACGAGATACGCAGTATTTT. This encodes CASSSPRDTQYF.

CDR3 bases: TGCGCCAGCAGTGAGTCTGTAGCGGGGTGGACGGATACGCAGTATTTT. It translates to CASSESVAGWTDTQYF. V gene TRBV10-2 combines with J gene TRBJ2-3; 8 bases fit TRBD2. With V trimmed by 0 bases and J by 6 bases, 8 bases remained unmatched. Germline values: CDR1 WSHSY, CDR2 SAAADI. The CDR3 length is 16 residues.

This clonotype showed up just a few times. V is TRBV3-1 and J is TRBJ2-1, with D perhaps matching TRBD2 (5 bases). The CDR3 runs 17 residues. CDR1 is LGHDT, CDR2 YNNKEL, per germline (reference sequence). V lost 0 bases and J lost 0, with 12 bases in between. The CDR3 DNA is TGTGCCAGCAGCCAAGATTCGGGGAAGTCCTCCTACAATGAGCAGTTCTTC. Its protein product is CASSQDSGKSSYNEQFF.

The rearrangement uses TRBV6-2 or TRBV6-3 and TRBJ2-7; 7 bases agree with TRBD1. The CDR3 runs 13 residues. The V segment lost 6 bases and the J segment 3 bases; nucleotides outside the gene matches: 5. Germline-derived CDR1 and CDR2 are MNHEY and SVGEGT. CDR3 nucleotide sequence: TGTGCCAGCAGCCCCGACAGGGACTACGAGCAGTACTTC. This translates into CASSPDRDYEQYF.

In regard to this clonotype: A much larger clone is a single base away; this may be a read error. In this CDR3 the conserved last residue, phenylalanine or tryptophan, is missing, so a read error is likely. This sequence joins TRBV12-3 or TRBV12-4 and TRBJ2-7; D is possibly TRBD1 (5 bases). This CDR3 is built from 14 residues. Trimming removed 9 bases at V and 4 bases at J, with 19 bases between. The CDR3 here is CARNFDRTIYEQYS. The CDR3 nucleotides are TGTGCCAGGAATTTCGACAGAACAATTTACGAGCAGTACTCC.

This clonotype came up many times. V and J are TRBV7-9 and TRBJ2-7; TRBD1 matches at 10 bases. The germline CDR1 and CDR2 sequences are SEHNR and FQNEAQ (reference sequence). The CDR3 is 13 residues long. The V segment lost 2 bases and the J segment 6 bases; nucleotides outside the gene matches: 1. The CDR3 sequence is CASSLRDRGEQYF. The CDR3 DNA sequence: TGTGCCAGCAGCTTACGGGACAGGGGCGAGCAGTACTTC.

For this clonotype: The conserved closing phenylalanine or tryptophan is absent in this CDR3, likely reflecting a read error. The chain couples TRBV5-1 to TRBJ2-7, with D perhaps being TRBD1 or TRBD2 (5 bases each). The CDR3 extends over 14 amino acids. Germline loops: CDR1 SGHRS, CDR2 YFSETQ. Trimming cost V 1 base and J 1 base, with 9 bases left between them. The CDR3 region has the DNA TGCGCCAGCAGCTTGACGGGACGGTCCTACGAGCAGTACTTG. Translating it yields CASSLTGRSYEQYL.

This clonotype was seen a few times. J is TRBJ2-1 and V is TRBV5-1; TRBD2 matches 8 bases. The germline V gene has CDR1 SGHRS and CDR2 YFSETQ. The V segment lost 1 base and the J segment 8 bases; nucleotides outside the gene matches: 8. The CDR3 is made up of 15 amino acids. DNA of the CDR3: TGCGCCAGCAGCTTGATGGGCGGGAGGTGGGATGAGCAGTTCTTC. Translation gives CASSLMGGRWDEQFF.

The chain's CDR3 is CASSNPSLAGGYEQYF. The CDR3, as DNA: TGTGCCAGCAGTAACCCAAGTTTAGCGGGAGGGTACGAGCAGTACTTC. The chain joins TRBV12-3 or TRBV12-4 to TRBJ2-7; TRBD2 matches at 11 bases. Trimming took 5 bases from V and 4 from J; bases not matched to a gene: 10. The CDR3 is made up of 16 amino acids.

This clonotype was detected only a few times. The rearrangement uses TRBV10-3 and TRBJ2-1; D unclear. Trimming cost V 2 bases and J 7 bases, with 9 bases left between them. This CDR3 comprises 13 residues. Looked up from germline, CDR1 is ENHRY and CDR2 is SYGVKD. The CDR3 sequence: CAISEDRRNEQFF. The CDR3 bases are TGTGCCATCAGTGAGGATAGGCGAAATGAGCAGTTCTTC.

This clonotype was counted a few times. The chain is built from TRBV6-5 and TRBJ1-1; D uncertain. Germline CDR1 reads MNHEY; CDR2 reads SVGAGI. The CDR3 contains 11 residues. The V and J ends lost 3 bases and 11 bases respectively, with 10 bases between them. DNA of the CDR3: TGTGCCAGCAGTTATTGGGGTATGGCTTTCTTT. Translating it yields CASSYWGMAFF.

This clonotype qualifies as medium-sized (0.01 to 0.1%). This chain uses TRBV7-2 with TRBJ2-7, with D perhaps being TRBD1 or TRBD2 (5 bases each). The length of the CDR3 is 13 residues. Germline CDR1 and CDR2: SGHTA and FQGNSA. Trimming took 5 bases from V and 2 from J, leaving 10 bases between them. The CDR3 region has the DNA TGTGCCAGCAGCCAGGGACCGGCCTACGAGCAGTACTTC. Its translation: CASSQGPAYEQYF.

This clonotype appeared many times. CDR3 nucleotide sequence: TGCAGTGCTAGTCCGGCTGGACAGGTGAACAATGAGCAGTTCTTC. Residues: CSASPAGQVNNEQFF. The chain recombines TRBV20-1 with TRBJ2-1, with TRBD1 identical over 7 bases. Trimming at V came to 3 bases and at J to 5 bases, leaving 10 bases not matched to a gene. Germline assignment: CDR1 DFQATT and CDR2 SNEGSKA (reference sequence). The CDR3 runs 15 residues.

This clonotype occurred once. This rearrangement joins TRBV12-3 or TRBV12-4 to TRBJ2-7, with 8 positions matching TRBD2. The CDR3 extends over 13 amino acids. Trimming removed 7 bases from V and 5 bases from J; junction bases left unmatched: 7. The DNA of the CDR3 is TGTGCCAGCACCCGGGGGGGGACCCACGAGCAGTACTTC. Protein product: CASTRGGTHEQYF.

This clonotype was seen a few times. The chain carries TRBV24-1 and TRBJ2-2; 7 nucleotides line up with TRBD1. Per germline, CDR1 KGHDR and CDR2 SFDVKD. The V and J ends lost 5 bases and 1 base, in that order; junction bases with no gene match: 6. This CDR3 region has 16 residues. The CDR3 coding sequence is TGTGCCACCAGTGCGCCGACAGGGCAGAACACCGGGGAGCTGTTTTTT. Translation: CATSAPTGQNTGELFF.

The chain employs TRBV12-3 or TRBV12-4 and TRBJ1-1; D is unresolved. The CDR3 is 12 residues long. V lost 2 bases and J 7 bases, leaving 8 bases between the germline ends. The CDR3 sequence is CASSLSRIEAFF. Written as DNA, the CDR3 is TGTGCCAGCAGTTTATCGCGGATTGAAGCTTTCTTT.

CDR3 nucleotide sequence: TGTGCCAGCAGCTCCGGGGGGTCAGATACGCAGTATTTT. This codes for CASSSGGSDTQYF. The chain combines TRBV5-6 with TRBJ2-3; the match to TRBD2 covers 7 bases. The CDR3 totals 13 residues. Trimming cost V 3 bases and J 4 bases; bases outside gene matches: 2. Per the germline V gene, CDR1 is SGHDT and CDR2 is YYEEEE. Filled out from reference TRBV5-6 and TRBJ2-3, the complete variable domain reads DAGVTQSPTHLIKTRGQQVTLRCSPKSGHDTVSWYQQALGQGPQFIFQYYEEEERQRGNFPDRFSGHQFPNYSSELNVNALLLGDSALYLCASSSGGSDTQYFGPGTRLTVL.

The sample holds a few counts of this clonotype. The chain combines TRBV20-1 with TRBJ1-2; D gene ambiguous. CDR1 is DFQATT and CDR2 is SNEGSKA in the germline V gene (reference sequence). Trimming cost V 3 bases and J 5 bases, with 13 bases left between them. CDR3 length equals 13 residues. CDR3 residues: CSASTGRLYGYTF. Written as DNA, the CDR3 is TGCAGTGCTAGTACGGGCCGACTTTATGGCTACACCTTC.

This clonotype has a handful of counts. The V and J genes are TRBV4-3 and TRBJ2-7, with 7 bases matching TRBD1. Trimming at V came to 4 bases and at J to 2 bases, leaving 8 bases not matched to a gene. CDR3 length equals 15 residues. Germline V CDR1 and CDR2: LGHNA, YSLEER. CDR3 DNA: TGCGCCAGCAGCCTAACCCGGGACAGCCCCTACGAGCAGTACTTC. This sequence encodes CASSLTRDSPYEQYF.

This chain uses TRBV10-3 with TRBJ1-2; possibly TRBD1 for D (5 bases). V was clipped by 0 bases and J by 4 bases, with 15 bases between them. Germline V lookup: CDR1 ENHRY, CDR2 SYGVKD. This CDR3 has 16 amino acids. Here the CDR3 reads CAISESSAPGGYGYTF. CDR3 DNA: TGTGCCATCAGTGAGTCTTCAGCCCCCGGGGGCTATGGCTACACCTTC.

The J gene is TRBJ2-5, the V gene TRBV12-3 or TRBV12-4, with 12 bases identical to TRBD1. The V and J ends lost 5 bases and 4 bases, in that order; junction bases with no gene match: 14. This CDR3 has 18 residues. This CDR3 reads CASSPGTGGGSGLETQYF. The CDR3 nucleotides read TGTGCCAGCAGTCCCGGGACAGGGGGCGGATCAGGGCTAGAGACCCAGTACTTC.

The J gene is TRBJ2-7, the V gene TRBV7-2; no definite D call. The CDR3 has 13 amino acids. V lost 3 bases and J 1 base, leaving 7 bases between the germline ends. Germline CDR1 is SGHTA and CDR2 is FQGNSA. CDR3 DNA sequence: TGTGCCAGCAGCTTTTCCCTATCCTACGAGCAGTACTTC. It translates to CASSFSLSYEQYF.

This clonotype was observed a handful of times. This chain links TRBV7-8 with TRBJ2-1; TRBD2 might be the D (7 bases). Germline loops: CDR1 SGHVS, CDR2 FQNEAQ. Deletions cut 2 bases from V and 9 bases from J, with 11 bases between. This CDR3 has 13 amino acids. The CDR3 loop reads CASSLLGGGEQFF. The CDR3, as DNA: TGTGCCAGCAGCTTACTAGGGGGGGGTGAGCAGTTCTTC.